The source of this T cell receptor (beta chain) is a study of cytomegalovirus exposure and HLA in healthy donors. Study-wide points: Most TCR beta V segments were productive about 87% or about 30% of the time in an earlier analysis. A later analysis showed HLA-associated TCR beta chains outstripping equally common others in clonal expansion. Researchers reported from a later analysis that most CMV-associated TCR beta chains appeared HLA-restricted. In vitro assays verified that three CMV-associated chains recognized CMV antigens specifically.

The PCR used 60 Vbeta and 13 Jbeta primers. Assay used: immunoSEQ multiplex PCR; TCRdb lists only in-frame clones, some missing. The table records about 140,000 clones, approximately 70% of them present only once. Germline V lookup: CDR1 MGHRA, CDR2 YSYEKL. V was clipped by 4 bases and J by 7 bases; unmatched bases: 7. The CDR3 has 17 residues. About this clone itself: What it binds is not known.

The TCR sequence derives from a woman aged 40 to 50 in good health and CMV-seronegative. The V call is TRBV4-1, the J call TRBJ2-1; TRBD2 aligns across 16 bases. Sequenced: PBMCs. The CDR3, as DNA: TGCGCCAGCAGCCGTTCGGGACTAGCGGGGGGGCGAAATGAGCAGTTCTTC. Its protein is CASSRSGLAGGRNEQFF.